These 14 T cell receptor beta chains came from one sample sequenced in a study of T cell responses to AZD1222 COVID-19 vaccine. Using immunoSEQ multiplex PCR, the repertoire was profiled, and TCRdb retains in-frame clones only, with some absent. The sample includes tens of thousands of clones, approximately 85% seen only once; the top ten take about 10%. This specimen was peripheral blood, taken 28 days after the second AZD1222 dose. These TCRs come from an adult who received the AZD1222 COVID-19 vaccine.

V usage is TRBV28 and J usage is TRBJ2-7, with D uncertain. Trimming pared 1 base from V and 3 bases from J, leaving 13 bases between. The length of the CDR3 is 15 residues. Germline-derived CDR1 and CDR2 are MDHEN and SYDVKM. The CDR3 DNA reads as TGTGCCAGCAGTTTATTTCCGAGTGAAGTCTACGAGCAGTACTTC. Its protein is CASSLFPSEVYEQYF.

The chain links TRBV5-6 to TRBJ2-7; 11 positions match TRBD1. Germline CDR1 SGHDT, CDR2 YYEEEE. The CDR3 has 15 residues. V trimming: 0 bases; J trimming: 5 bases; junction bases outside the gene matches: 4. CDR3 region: CASSLGTGGWNEQYF. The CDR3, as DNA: TGTGCCAGCAGCTTGGGGACAGGGGGCTGGAACGAGCAGTACTTC. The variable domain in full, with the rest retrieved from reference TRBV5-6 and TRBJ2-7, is DAGVTQSPTHLIKTRGQQVTLRCSPKSGHDTVSWYQQALGQGPQFIFQYYEEEERQRGNFPDRFSGHQFPNYSSELNVNALLLGDSALYLCASSLGTGGWNEQYFGPGTRLTVT.

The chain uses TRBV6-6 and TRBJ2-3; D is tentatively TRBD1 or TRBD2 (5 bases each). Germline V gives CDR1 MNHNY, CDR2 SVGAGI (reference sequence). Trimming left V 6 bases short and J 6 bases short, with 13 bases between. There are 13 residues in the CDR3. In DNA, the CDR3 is TGTGCCAGCAGCGCGTGGGGCGGGGATACGCAGTATTTT. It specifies CASSAWGGDTQYF.

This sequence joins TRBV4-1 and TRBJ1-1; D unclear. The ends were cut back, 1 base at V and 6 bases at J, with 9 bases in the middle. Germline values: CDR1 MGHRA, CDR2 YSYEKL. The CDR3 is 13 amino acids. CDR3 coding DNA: TGCGCCAGCAGCCAAGTAGAGACTTCTGAAGCTTTCTTT. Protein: CASSQVETSEAFF.

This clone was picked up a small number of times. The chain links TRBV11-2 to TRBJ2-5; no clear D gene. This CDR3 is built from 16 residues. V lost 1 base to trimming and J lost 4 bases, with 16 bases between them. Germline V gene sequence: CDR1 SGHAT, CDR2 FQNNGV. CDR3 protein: CASSLGSPTAPETQYF. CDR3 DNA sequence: TGTGCCAGCAGCTTAGGTTCACCCACGGCCCCAGAGACCCAGTACTTC.

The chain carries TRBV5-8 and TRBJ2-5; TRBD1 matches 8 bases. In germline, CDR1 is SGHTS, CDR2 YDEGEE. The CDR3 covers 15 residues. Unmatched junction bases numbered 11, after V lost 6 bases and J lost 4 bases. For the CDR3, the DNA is TGTGCCAGCACATCTTATTACAGGGGGTCAGAGACCCAGTACTTC. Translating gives CASTSYYRGSETQYF.

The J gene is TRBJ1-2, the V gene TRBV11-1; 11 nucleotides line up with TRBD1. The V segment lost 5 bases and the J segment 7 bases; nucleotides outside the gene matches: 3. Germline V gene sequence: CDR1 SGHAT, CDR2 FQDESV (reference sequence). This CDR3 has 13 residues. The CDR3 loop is CASSQDRGLGYTF. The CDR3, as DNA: TGTGCCAGCAGCCAGGACAGGGGGCTTGGCTACACCTTC.

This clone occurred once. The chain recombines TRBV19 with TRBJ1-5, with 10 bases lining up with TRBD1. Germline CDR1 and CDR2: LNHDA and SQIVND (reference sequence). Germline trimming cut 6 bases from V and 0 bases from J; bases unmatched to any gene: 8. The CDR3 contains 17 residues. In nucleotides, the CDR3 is TGTGCCAGTAGAAACACCCGGGACAGGGGTAGCAATCAGCCCCAGCATTTT. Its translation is CASRNTRDRGSNQPQHF. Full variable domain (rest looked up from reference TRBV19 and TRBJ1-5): DGGITQSPKYLFRKEGQNVTLSCEQNLNHDAMYWYRQDPGQGLRLIYYSQIVNDFQKGDIAEGYSVSREKKESFPLTVTSAQKNPTAFYLCASRNTRDRGSNQPQHFGDGTRLSIL.

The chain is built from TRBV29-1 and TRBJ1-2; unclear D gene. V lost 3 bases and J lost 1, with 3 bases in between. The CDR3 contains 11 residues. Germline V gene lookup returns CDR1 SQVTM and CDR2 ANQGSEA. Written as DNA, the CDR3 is TGCAGCGTTGAGATTAACTATGGCTACACCTTC. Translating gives CSVEINYGYTF. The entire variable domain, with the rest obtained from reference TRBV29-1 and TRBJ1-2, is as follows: SAVISQKPSRDICQRGTSLTIQCQVDSQVTMMFWYRQQPGQSLTLIATANQGSEATYESGFVIDKFPISRPNLTFSTLTVSNMSPEDSSIYLCSVEINYGYTFGSGTRLTVV.

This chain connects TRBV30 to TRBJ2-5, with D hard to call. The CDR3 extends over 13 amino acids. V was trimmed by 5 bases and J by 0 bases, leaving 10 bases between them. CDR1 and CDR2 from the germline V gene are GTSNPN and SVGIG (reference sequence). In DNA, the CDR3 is TGTGCCTGGGTAATGGCGGACCAAGAGACCCAGTACTTC. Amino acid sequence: CAWVMADQETQYF. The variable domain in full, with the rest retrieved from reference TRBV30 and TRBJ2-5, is SQTIHQWPATLVQPVGSPLSLECTVEGTSNPNLYWYRQAAGRGLQLLFYSVGIGQISSEVPQNLSASRPQDRQFILSSKKLLLSDSGFYLCAWVMADQETQYFGPGTRLLVL.

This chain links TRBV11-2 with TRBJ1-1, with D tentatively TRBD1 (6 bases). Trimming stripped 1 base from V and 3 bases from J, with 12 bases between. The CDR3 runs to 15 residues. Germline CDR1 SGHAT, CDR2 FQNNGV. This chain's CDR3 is CASSLASQGYTEAFF. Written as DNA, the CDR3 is TGTGCCAGCAGCTTAGCGTCCCAGGGGTACACTGAAGCTTTCTTT. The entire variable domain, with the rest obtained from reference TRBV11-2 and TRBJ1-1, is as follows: EAGVAQSPRYKIIEKRQSVAFWCNPISGHATLYWYQQILGQGPKLLIQFQNNGVVDDSQLPKDRFSAERLKGVDSTLKIQPAKLEDSAVYLCASSLASQGYTEAFFGQGTRLTVV.

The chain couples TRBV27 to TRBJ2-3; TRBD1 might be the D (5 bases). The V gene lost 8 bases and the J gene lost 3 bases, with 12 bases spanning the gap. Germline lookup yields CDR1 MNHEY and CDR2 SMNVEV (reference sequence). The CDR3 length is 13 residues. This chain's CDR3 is CASRRQGTDTQYF. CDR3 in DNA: TGTGCCAGCCGAAGGCAGGGTACAGATACGCAGTATTTT.

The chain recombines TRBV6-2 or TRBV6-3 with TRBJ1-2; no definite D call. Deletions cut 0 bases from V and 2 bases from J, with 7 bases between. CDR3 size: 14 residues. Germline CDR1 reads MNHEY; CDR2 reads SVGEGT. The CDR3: CASSYSPGNYGYTF. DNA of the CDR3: TGTGCCAGCAGTTACTCCCCGGGGAACTATGGCTACACCTTC.

DNA of the CDR3: TGTGCCAGCAGCTTGGGCAGGGGCAATCAGCCCCAGCATTTT. It is translated as CASSLGRGNQPQHF. The chain joins TRBV11-2 to TRBJ1-5, with D possibly being TRBD1 (5 bases). CDR1 is SGHAT and CDR2 is FQNNGV in the germline V gene. Trimming took off 3 bases at V and 2 bases at J, with 8 bases between the two ends. The CDR3 runs to 14 residues.